Included here is one T cell receptor (beta chain) sequence, with context. Antigen: not known. The sample originates from a study of blood T cells in healthy people across ages. The study's findings and limits: Estimated diversity, derived from one million T cells, was regarded as an underestimate.

Unmatched junction bases numbered 7, after V lost 5 bases and J lost 4 bases. The CDR3 is made up of 14 amino acids. CDR1 is MDHEN, CDR2 SYDVKM, per germline. Alongside a J-beta primer mix, a sample-barcoded 5' primer served in a second PCR lasting roughly 6 to 12 cycles. TCRdb processed the 5' RACE reads anew with MiXCR; each CDR3 protein has one entry. The sample comprises about 760,000 distinct CDR3 sequences, 20% to 25% of which are singletons, and 9.4% rests with the top ten. The data were also submitted as part of a second study, on T cells of mothers and their children. That work states: Researchers report slightly higher, though non-significant, overlap in related mother-child pairs than in unrelated pairs.

The sequenced sample was blood. V gene TRBV28 combines with J gene TRBJ1-1; 7 positions agree with TRBD1. The receptor was derived from a boy aged 10-17 years in good health. This CDR3 reads CASSLSGGVTEAFF. CDR3 coding DNA: TGTGCCAGCAGTCTTTCAGGGGGAGTCACTGAAGCTTTCTTT.